A selection of T cell receptor beta chains follows, all from one sample in a study of blood T cells in healthy people across ages. TCRdb used MiXCR to reprocess the 5' RACE reads, holding one entry per CDR3 protein. This table holds 800,000 to 950,000 distinct CDR3 sequences, roughly 29% found once. The same sample was also studied in work on T cells of mothers and their children.

The sequenced sample consisted of blood. These receptors originate from a woman between 35 and 50 years old in good health. Both conserved end residues are part of each CDR3. The D gene is left open where the match is weak. Clone size, where shown, is once, few, many, or a class for clones that have expanded.

D: TRBD2
J: TRBJ2-3
size: -
V: TRBV27
CDR3: CASSLSFPSSGGAADTQYF
DNA: TGTGCCAGCAGTTTATCGTTCCCTAGTAGCGGGGGGGCCGCAGATACGCAGTATTTT

D: -
J: TRBJ2-7
size: -
V: TRBV7-2
CDR3: CASSLGLLVVSPSEYF
DNA: TGTGCCAGCAGCTTAGGCCTTTTAGTGGTCTCCCCGTCCGAGTACTTC

D: -
J: TRBJ2-7
size: few
V: TRBV28
CDR3: CASRQGTRDEQYF
DNA: TGTGCCAGCAGACAGGGGACTCGAGACGAGCAGTACTTC

D: -
J: TRBJ2-1
size: -
V: TRBV2
CDR3: CANMDGSSYNEQFF
DNA: TGTGCCAATATGGACGGAAGCTCCTACAATGAGCAGTTCTTC

D: -
J: TRBJ2-3
size: few
V: TRBV7-9
CDR3: CASSYFGLPRDTQYF
DNA: TGTGCCAGCAGCTACTTCGGGCTCCCGCGAGATACGCAGTATTTT

D: TRBD1
J: TRBJ1-1
size: -
V: TRBV4-1
CDR3: CASSQVLRGRKGEAFF
DNA: TGCGCCAGCAGCCAAGTGCTCAGGGGGCGCAAGGGTGAAGCTTTCTTT

D: -
J: TRBJ2-5
size: many
V: TRBV15
CDR3: CATSRDPGGEETQYF
DNA: TGTGCCACCAGCAGAGATCCGGGGGGCGAAGAGACCCAGTACTTC

D: TRBD1
J: TRBJ1-4
size: few
V: TRBV4-3
CDR3: CASSQDGTGREKLFF
DNA: TGCGCCAGCAGCCAAGATGGGACAGGGAGGGAAAAACTGTTTTTT

D: TRBD1
J: TRBJ2-7
size: -
V: TRBV5-4
CDR3: CASTPGTGGTYEQYF
DNA: TGTGCCAGCACCCCCGGGACAGGGGGTACCTACGAGCAGTACTTC

D: -
J: TRBJ1-4
size: -
V: TRBV18
CDR3: CASSPPLREKLFF
DNA: TGTGCCAGCTCACCACCGCTAAGGGAAAAACTGTTTTTT